This TCR beta chain was sequenced for a study of T cells after yellow fever vaccination. Study as a whole: Each low-cell-number fraction was prepared by means of SMART-Seq v4 Ultra Low Input. Study findings and constraints: Reappearing after the booster were most of the clones from primary vaccination (about 96% CD4, 70% to 90% CD8). There was a possibility that FACS-sorted repertoires contained abundant clonotypes contaminating from the bulk population.

A remark on this clonotype: Antigen unknown. A much larger clone differs from this one at a single base, so this may be a read error.

For TCR, cDNA came from 5'RACE template switching, which added a universal primer site and UMIs. TCRdb ran MiXCR on the 5' RACE reads and lists one entry per CDR3 protein. The data contain 250,000 to 300,000 distinct CDR3 sequences, approximately 10% of them singletons. With 1 base removed from V and 8 bases from J, the gap between germline ends came to 10 bases. From germline, CDR1 is SGHRS and CDR2 YFSETQ. This CDR3 is 13 amino acids long. V gene TRBV5-1 combines with J gene TRBJ2-1; D not resolved. This receptor was identified in a man aged 18-30 years who received the YFV17D yellow fever vaccine. The sample was CD4+ T cells sorted from PBMCs, taken 5 days after the yellow fever booster vaccination. The CDR3 loop is CASSLSTNYEQFF. The CDR3 coding sequence is TGCGCCAGCAGCTTGTCCACTAACTATGAGCAGTTCTTC.